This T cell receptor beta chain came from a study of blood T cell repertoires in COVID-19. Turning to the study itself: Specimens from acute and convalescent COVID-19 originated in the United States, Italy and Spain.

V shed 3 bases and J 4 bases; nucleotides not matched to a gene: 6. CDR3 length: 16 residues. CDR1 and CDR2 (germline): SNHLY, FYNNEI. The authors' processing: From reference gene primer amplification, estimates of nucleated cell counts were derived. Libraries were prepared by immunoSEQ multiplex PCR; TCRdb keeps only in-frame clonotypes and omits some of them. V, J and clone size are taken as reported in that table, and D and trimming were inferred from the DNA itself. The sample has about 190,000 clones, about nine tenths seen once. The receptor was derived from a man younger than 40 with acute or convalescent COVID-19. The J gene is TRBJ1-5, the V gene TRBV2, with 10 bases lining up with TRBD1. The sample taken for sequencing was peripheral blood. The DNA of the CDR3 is TGTGCCAGCAGTGATGAGGGACAGGGGAGAAATCAGCCCCAGCATTTT. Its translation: CASSDEGQGRNQPQHF.